This T cell receptor beta chain was sequenced for a study of blood T cell repertoires in COVID-19. As for the study in general: In each case, the material was cDNA or gDNA derived from T cells, B-cell-depleted T cells, or PBMCs.

Original processing methods: From reference gene primer amplification, estimates of nucleated cell counts were derived. Method: immunoSEQ multiplex PCR; TCRdb's copy keeps in-frame clones and lacks some. Clone size and V and J calls were adopted from that table, with D and trimming inferred from the DNA. The data hold about 55,000 clones, with approximately 91% observed a single time. With V trimmed by 5 bases and J by 8 bases, 5 bases remained unmatched. There are 13 residues in the CDR3. Germline loops: CDR1 LNHDA, CDR2 SQIVND (reference sequence). The sequenced sample was peripheral blood. The TCR originated in a man aged 55 to 70 with active COVID-19. The chain uses TRBV19 and TRBJ2-1, with TRBD1 identical over 8 bases. The CDR3 reads CASSRDRGDEQFF. The CDR3 DNA reads TGTGCCAGTAGTCGAGACAGGGGCGATGAGCAGTTCTTC.